This entry describes one TCR beta chain. Those enrolled in Seattle joined during active infection and were followed longitudinally afterward. The germline V gene encodes CDR1 WSHSY and CDR2 SAAADI. V was pared by 8 bases and J by 2 bases, with 12 bases between. The length of the CDR3 is 13 residues. Clones were read by immunoSEQ multiplex PCR, and TCRdb kept only the in-frame ones, dropping some. The table lists approximately 270,000 clones, roughly 84% of them singletons. The sample comes from a study of blood T cell repertoires in COVID-19. The sample taken for sequencing was peripheral blood. The sequence was collected from a person between 65 and 79 years old with COVID-19, enrolled during active disease. V usage is TRBV10-2 and J usage is TRBJ2-5, with unresolved D. DNA for the CDR3: TGCGCCAGCTCACGAGGTGGACAAGAGACCCAGTACTTC. It is translated as CASSRGGQETQYF.